The entry that follows covers one T cell receptor (beta chain) sequence. Its antigen is unknown. No much larger clonotype is one base removed from it; base qualities were not supplied. The sample's treatment or condition label, decoded: in vitro stimulation with specific CMV peptide epitopes to enrich CMV-specific T cells. This sample was taken from a study of T cell repertoires in cytomegalovirus infection (dated by TCRdb to about 2019). A note on the overall study: Alongside well-studied HLA-B-restricted epitopes, the peptide stimulations were aimed at recently identified HLA-C-restricted CMV epitopes, whose presentation resists viral immunomodulation. Donor HLA type was relevant to the analysis, because carriage of CMV infection together with the matching HLA type was indicated by public TCR beta signatures. The full study reports these points: Carriers of CMV infection plus the relevant HLA type were discriminated by the cumulative frequency of public TCR beta family members in the study cohort and in an independent roughly 370-donor cohort. The ex vivo response was dominated by HLA-C-restricted CMV-specific TCR beta clonotypes, and the single most frequent clonotype in two of eight donors was supplied by these HLA-C-restricted clonotypes.

CDR1 and CDR2 are read off the germline V gene as SGHDT and YYEEEE. V ends up 4 bases short and J 4 bases short, with an unmatched junction base count of 6. From the cysteine up to the phenylalanine, the CDR3 has a length of 14 residues. Just the 42-base CDR3 DNA is kept, in frame starting at base 1. The data were produced on an Illumina HiSeq 1500. The raw public data were reprocessed by TCRdb itself: fastp quality trimming at Q25, MiXCR clonotype calling, in-frame beta chains only. Under each unique CDR3 protein, matching rows form one entry showing the most common genes and DNA. Present in this sample are 150,000 or so distinct CDR3 sequences, approximately 30% of which were seen just once. The top ten clonotypes cover roughly 51% of the sample.

Here the chain combines TRBV5-6 and TRBJ1-1; 8 middle bases align to TRBD1. Sequenced material: CD8+ T cells from cultured PBMCs, taken from culture after CMV antigen stimulation. This clonotype originated in a human donor in good health (CMV status not recorded). Some clones in this sample may be carry-over from other donors' samples. Read as DNA, the sequence is TGTGCCAGCAGCGGGGGACAGGAAATCACTGAAGCTTTCTTT. It encodes CASSGGQEITEAFF. With the rest looked up from the reference TRBV5-6 and TRBJ1-1 genes rather than sequenced, the full variable domain is DAGVTQSPTHLIKTRGQQVTLRCSPKSGHDTVSWYQQALGQGPQFIFQYYEEEERQRGNFPDRFSGHQFPNYSSELNVNALLLGDSALYLCASSGGQEITEAFFGQGTRLTVV.